Reported below is one TCR beta chain. Germline V gene lookup returns CDR1 MDHEN and CDR2 SYDVKM. The V gene lost 5 bases and the J gene lost 0 bases, with 5 bases spanning the gap. The CDR3 length is 12 residues. These data are taken from a study of shared clonotypes between healthy human individuals. The protocol was immunoSEQ multiplex PCR, while the TCRdb copy is restricted to in-frame clones and leaves out a portion. The sample contains approximately 640,000 clones, about two thirds of which appear only once. This TCR derives from a woman aged 25 to 45 in good health. The specimen sequenced was memory CD4+ T cells sorted from blood. Subset given: CD45RA-negative fraction. This rearrangement joins TRBV28 to TRBJ2-7, with D unclear. The CDR3 DNA reads TGTGCCAGCAGTCCTTACTCCTACGAGCAGTACTTC. Residues: CASSPYSYEQYF.